This T cell receptor beta chain was captured by sequencing in a study of early T cells in non-severe SARS-CoV-2 infection. This clonotype has more than one count but fewer than ten. TCRdb fed the 5' RACE reads into MiXCR, producing one record per CDR3 protein. This sample has some 91,000 distinct CDR3 sequences, with approximately 10% found just once. Germline values: CDR1 SGHNT, CDR2 YYREEE (reference sequence). V lost 3 bases and J lost 3, with 13 bases in between. CDR3 length: 14 residues. The source of this sequence is an adult who was a healthcare worker with PCR-confirmed SARS-CoV-2 infection or an uninfected control (not recorded which). The gene calls are TRBV5-4 and TRBJ2-7; possibly TRBD2 for D (5 bases). The starting material was whole blood, obtained at baseline. The CDR3 protein is CASSSPTSGYEQYF. The DNA for the CDR3 is TGTGCCAGCAGCTCGCCTACAAGCGGCTACGAGCAGTACTTC.